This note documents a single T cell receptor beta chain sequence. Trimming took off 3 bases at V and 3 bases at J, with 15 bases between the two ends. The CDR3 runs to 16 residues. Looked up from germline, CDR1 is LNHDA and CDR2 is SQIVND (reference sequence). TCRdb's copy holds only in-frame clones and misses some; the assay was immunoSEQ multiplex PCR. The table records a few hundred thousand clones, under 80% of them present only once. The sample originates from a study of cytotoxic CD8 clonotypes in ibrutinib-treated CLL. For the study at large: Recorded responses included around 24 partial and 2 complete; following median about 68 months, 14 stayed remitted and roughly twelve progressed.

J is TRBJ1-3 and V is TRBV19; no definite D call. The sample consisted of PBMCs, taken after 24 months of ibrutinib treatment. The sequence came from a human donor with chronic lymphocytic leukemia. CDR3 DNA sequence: TGTGCCAGTAGTATGGGTGGTTCGAGGGTTGGAAACACCATATATTTT. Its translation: CASSMGGSRVGNTIYF.